This entry is about one T cell receptor beta chain. This entry comes from a study of blood T cell dynamics during melanoma immunotherapy. The time point denotes: pre-treatment baseline. Sampling occurred pretreatment (T0) and at week 3 (W3), after cycle one of checkpoint blockade. TCRdb's table, derived via immunoSEQ multiplex PCR, lists solely in-frame clones and lacks some. The table includes about 24,000 clones, roughly 85% detected once. The germline V and J ends were trimmed by 4 bases and 6 bases, with 8 bases remaining between them. The CDR3 has 12 amino acids. Germline-derived CDR1 and CDR2 are SNHLY and FYNNEI.

This receptor was identified in a human donor with melanoma. Sequenced material: blood, taken from a patient treated with checkpoint blockade. The chain uses TRBV2 and TRBJ2-3; possibly TRBD1 or TRBD2 for D (6 bases each). In DNA, the CDR3 is TGTGCCAGCAGTGGAGGGGGGGATACGCAGTATTTT. This translates into CASSGGGDTQYF.